One and the same sample provided the 10 T cell receptor beta chains below, sequenced in a study of early T cells in non-severe SARS-CoV-2 infection (dated by TCRdb to the early 2020s). Library construction relied on 5' RACE. Sequencing was performed on a NextSeq 500. Using fastp trimming at Q25 and MiXCR clonotype assembly, TCRdb reanalyzed the public sequencing data and kept in-frame beta chains. Rows with a matching CDR3 protein are joined into one entry that keeps the most common DNA and genes. Present in this sample are roughly 70,000 distinct CDR3 sequences, 12% of which were seen just once. The ten top clones hold roughly 1.2% of the sample. The sequenced sample was whole blood. These receptors all come from an adult who was a healthcare worker with PCR-confirmed SARS-CoV-2 infection or an uninfected control (not recorded which).

This clonotype was seen many times. The DNA for the CDR3 is TGTGCCAGCAACCAAGACCGGGACAGTTCCTACGAGCAGTACTTC. Encoded protein: CASNQDRDSSYEQYF. The chain combines TRBV2 with TRBJ2-7; 7 bases map to TRBD1. CDR1 and CDR2 (germline): SNHLY, FYNNEI. Trimming took 7 bases from V and 1 from J; bases not matched to a gene: 10. This CDR3 is built from 15 residues.

In its sample, this clonotype was seen many times. J is TRBJ2-7 and V is TRBV29-1; D is ambiguous. Germline CDR1 and CDR2: SQVTM and ANQGSEA. V gave up 7 bases and J gave up 5 bases, with 12 bases separating them. The CDR3 extends over 11 amino acids. The CDR3 is CSALRGDEQYF. CDR3 sequence (DNA): TGCAGCGCTCTACGTGGGGACGAGCAGTACTTC.

Many counts were recorded for this clonotype. The chain joins TRBV19 to TRBJ1-5; no definite D call. Germline assignment: CDR1 LNHDA and CDR2 SQIVND (reference sequence). This CDR3 spans 13 amino acids. Trimming stripped 5 bases from V and 4 bases from J, with 9 bases between. The CDR3 loop reads CASSPLENQPQHF. The DNA of the CDR3 is TGTGCCAGTAGTCCGCTTGAGAATCAGCCCCAGCATTTT.

This clonotype was seen many times. This rearrangement joins TRBV3-1 to TRBJ2-3; TRBD1 matches 10 bases. Germline V lookup: CDR1 LGHDT, CDR2 YNNKEL (reference sequence). Germline trimming cut 4 bases from V and 4 bases from J; bases unmatched to any gene: 8. The CDR3 sequence is 16 residues long. This CDR3 is CASSPGRTGGPDTQYF. Written as DNA, the CDR3 is TGTGCCAGCAGCCCCGGGCGGACAGGGGGGCCAGATACGCAGTATTTT.

This clonotype was found many times. This chain links TRBV9 with TRBJ2-1; D is possibly TRBD1 (6 bases). V lost 0 bases and J 1 base, leaving 8 bases between the germline ends. CDR1 and CDR2 from the germline V gene are SGDLS and YYNGEE. The CDR3 contains 15 residues. The CDR3 nucleotides are TGTGCCAGCAGCGTAGGGGACAATTCCTACAATGAGCAGTTCTTC. It codes for CASSVGDNSYNEQFF.

This clonotype was detected many times. The chain joins TRBV10-1 to TRBJ1-6; possibly TRBD1 for D (5 bases). V gave up 3 bases and J gave up 10 bases, with 13 bases separating them. Germline V gene sequence: CDR1 WNHNN, CDR2 SYGVQD (reference sequence). The CDR3 runs to 14 residues. The CDR3 loop reads CASSDGQGGSPLHF. Here the CDR3 DNA reads TGCGCCAGCAGTGACGGGCAGGGAGGATCACCCCTCCACTTT.

This clonotype was counted ten times or more. The J gene is TRBJ2-3, the V gene TRBV19, with D possibly being TRBD1 (6 bases). The CDR3 loop spans 19 amino acids. Per germline, CDR1 LNHDA and CDR2 SQIVND (reference sequence). The ends were cut back, 2 bases at V and 0 bases at J, with 21 bases in the middle. The CDR3 coding sequence is TGTGCCAGTAGTATACCTTGGCACGCAGGGGCTTATAGCACAGATACGCAGTATTTT. Its translation: CASSIPWHAGAYSTDTQYF.

By share, this clonotype ranks as medium-sized. The chain has TRBV6-4 and TRBJ2-3; possible D gene TRBD1, 6 bases. Trimming removed 2 bases from V and 0 bases from J, with 6 bases in between. This CDR3 has 14 residues. Germline-derived CDR1 and CDR2 are MRHNA and SNTAGT. CDR3 DNA: TGTGCCAGCAGTGACGGGGGCAGCACAGATACGCAGTATTTT. Its protein is CASSDGGSTDTQYF.

At least ten counts were recorded for this clonotype. This sequence joins TRBV7-2 and TRBJ1-2; tentatively, D is TRBD1 (6 bases). CDR3 length: 14 residues. Germline CDR1 and CDR2: SGHTA and FQGNSA. Trimming removed 1 base from V and 3 bases from J, with 9 bases in between. The CDR3 sequence is CASSLDGQYYGYTF. The CDR3 region has the DNA TGTGCCAGCAGCTTAGACGGACAGTACTATGGCTACACCTTC.

A few counts support this clonotype. The rearrangement joins TRBV5-5 to TRBJ1-2; D call uncertain. V lost 5 bases to trimming and J lost 4 bases, with 12 bases between them. Germline CDR1 is SGHKS and CDR2 is YYEKEE (reference sequence). The CDR3 is made up of 13 amino acids. DNA of the CDR3: TGTGCCAGCAGTCAGGACGGAACCTATGGCTACACCTTC. Its translation: CASSQDGTYGYTF.